This TCR beta chain derives from a study of T cell repertoires in cytomegalovirus infection. Study-wide background: Recently identified HLA-C-restricted and well-studied HLA-B-restricted CMV epitopes were used. The public TCR beta signatures pointed to both CMV infection and matching HLA type.

Regarding this clonotype: Antigen: not known.

Using its own MiXCR run on the reads, TCRdb lists one record per CDR3 protein. The profile covers under 500,000 distinct CDR3 sequences, with approximately 42% appearing a single time and approximately 40% taken by the ten largest. Study observations and caveats: Using cumulative public TCR beta family frequency, the authors identified those who carried CMV together with the relevant HLA.

The source material was cultured PBMCs, sampled from culture after CMV antigen stimulation. This clonotype was sampled from a human donor in good health (CMV status not recorded). Some clones in this sample may be carry-over from other donors' samples.

In nucleotides, the CDR3 is TGTGCCAGCAGCCTAGTACTCAGGGGAACTGAAGCTTTCTTT. It is translated as CASSLVLRGTEAFF. The chain employs TRBV7-4 and TRBJ1-1, with a possible D match to TRBD1 (6 bases). Trimming took 5 bases from V and 5 from J, leaving 15 bases between them. Germline lookup yields CDR1 SGHVT and CDR2 SQSDAQ. The CDR3 extends over 14 amino acids.